This paragraph covers one T cell receptor (beta chain) sequence. Antigen unknown. The source of the sample is a study of T cell responses to AZD1222 COVID-19 vaccine. Only in-frame clones appear in the TCRdb table, and some are missing; sequencing was by immunoSEQ multiplex PCR. The sample yields around 130,000 clones, about 94% seen once. Study-wide points: Spike-specific TCR depth and breadth grew after two AZD1222 doses. Reportedly, nearly half of unique spike TCRs recognized epitopes outside B.1.351/B.1.1.7 mutations. Donor demographics were predominantly white British with a female majority; clonal diversity may be underestimated.

The J segment lost 6 bases and the V segment lost 4 bases, leaving 6 bases of the junction unmatched. CDR1 is SGHKS, CDR2 YYEKEE, per germline (reference sequence). The CDR3 totals 13 residues. This TCR derives from an adult who received the AZD1222 COVID-19 vaccine. Source: peripheral blood, taken 28 days after the second AZD1222 dose. The chain carries TRBV5-5 and TRBJ1-1; the match to TRBD1 covers 7 bases. The CDR3 reads CASSRQGPPEAFF. DNA for the CDR3: TGTGCCAGCAGCAGACAGGGACCGCCTGAAGCTTTCTTT.